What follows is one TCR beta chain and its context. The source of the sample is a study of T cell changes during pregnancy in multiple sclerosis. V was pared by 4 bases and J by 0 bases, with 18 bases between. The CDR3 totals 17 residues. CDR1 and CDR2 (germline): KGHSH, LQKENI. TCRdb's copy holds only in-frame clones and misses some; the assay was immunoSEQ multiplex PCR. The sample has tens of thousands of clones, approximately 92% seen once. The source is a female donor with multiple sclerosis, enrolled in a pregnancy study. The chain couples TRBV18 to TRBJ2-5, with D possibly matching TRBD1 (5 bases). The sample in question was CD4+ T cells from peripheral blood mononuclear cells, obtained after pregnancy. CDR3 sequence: CASSLQGLIGYQETQYF. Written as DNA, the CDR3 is TGTGCCAGCTCACTCCAGGGATTAATAGGGTACCAAGAGACCCAGTACTTC. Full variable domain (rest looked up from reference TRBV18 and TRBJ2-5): NAGVMQNPRHLVRRRGQEARLRCSPMKGHSHVYWYRQLPEEGLKFMVYLQKENIIDESGMPKERFSAEFPKEGPSILRIQQVVRGDSAAYFCASSLQGLIGYQETQYFGPGTRLLVL.